A selection of T cell receptor beta chains follows, all from one sample in a study of CD8+CD57+ T cells in acquired aplastic anemia. TCRdb ran MiXCR on the reads and lists one entry per CDR3 protein. The sample holds under 75,000 distinct CDR3 sequences, roughly 50% seen once. The specimen sequenced was sorted CD4+, CD8+, or CD8+CD57+ T cells (not recorded which) from PBMCs. Source of these receptors: a human donor in good health, serving as a control. CDR3s include the opening cysteine and the closing phenylalanine or tryptophan. Each record gives: V gene, J gene, clone size, D gene, CDR3 DNA, CDR3 protein. The D gene is left open where the match is weak. Expanded clones get a size class; other rows say once, few or many, or leave the size out.

>TRBV6-2/TRBV6-3|TRBJ1-1|many|NA
TGTGCCAGCTTAACTAAGGGGCTCAGGACTGAAGCTTTCTTT
CASLTKGLRTEAFF
>TRBV29-1|TRBJ2-7|once|NA
TGCAGCGTAGACCTAGCGGGGACAGGGCTATACGAGCAGTACTTC
CSVDLAGTGLYEQYF
>TRBV19|TRBJ1-2|NA|NA
TGTGCCAGTAGACCGACAGCCTCAAGGGACTATGGCTACACCTTC
CASRPTASRDYGYTF
>TRBV29-1|TRBJ2-5|few|TRBD1
TGCAGCGTTGTCAGGCAGGGGGAAGAGACCCAGTACTTC
CSVVRQGEETQYF
>TRBV19|TRBJ1-5|NA|NA
TGTGCCAGTAGTATGACCGGGGCACAAGGGCCGGCTCAGCCCCAGCATTTT
CASSMTGAQGPAQPQHF
>TRBV5-4|TRBJ2-1|many|NA
TGTGCCAGCAGCTTCGAACAGGTGAGCTCCTACAATGAGCAGTTCTTC
CASSFEQVSSYNEQFF
>TRBV25-1|TRBJ1-6|NA|TRBD1
TGTGCCAGCAGTGTTGGGACAGGAGGGTCACCCCTCCACTTT
CASSVGTGGSPLHF
>TRBV2|TRBJ2-2|many|NA
TGTGCCAGCAGTGACAGTCCGGGCCGGCGCCTGGTGAACACCGGGGAGCTGTTTTTT
CASSDSPGRRLVNTGELFF
>TRBV19|TRBJ1-5|NA|TRBD1
TGTGCCAGTAGCGGACAGGGGCGGACGGGGTGGCGAAATCAGCCCCAGCATTTT
CASSGQGRTGWRNQPQHF
>TRBV25-1|TRBJ1-2|many|NA
TGTGCCAGCAGTCAGGGAGGTAGTGGCTACACCTTC
CASSQGGSGYTF
>TRBV15|TRBJ2-7|NA|NA
TGTGCCACCAGCAGACAGAGGGTAATGGGGGAGCAGTACTTC
CATSRQRVMGEQYF
>TRBV6-1|TRBJ1-2|many|NA
TGTGCCAGCACCAAATCTTCTACAGGGATAAACTATGGCTACACCTTC
CASTKSSTGINYGYTF
>TRBV29-1|TRBJ1-1|NA|NA
TGCAGTTCCATGCGGGGGGAGAACACTGAAGCTTTCTTT
CSSMRGENTEAFF
>TRBV2|TRBJ1-5|NA|NA
TGTGCCAGCAGTGAGTCAGCGATCAATCAGCCCCAGCATTTT
CASSESAINQPQHF
>TRBV10-2|TRBJ1-6|NA|TRBD1
TGCGCCAGTGCCGGGACAGATAATTCACCCCTCCACTTT
CASAGTDNSPLHF
>TRBV29-1|TRBJ2-7|few|TRBD1
TGCAGCGTGATACAGGGGGATACCTACGAGCAGTACTTC
CSVIQGDTYEQYF
>TRBV19|TRBJ2-2|NA|NA
TGTGCCAGTAGGGGCGGGGAGCTGTTTTTT
CASRGGELFF
>TRBV7-9|TRBJ2-2|many|TRBD1
TGTGCCAGCAGCTATCGGACAGGGGAGGCCGGGGAGCTGTTTTTT
CASSYRTGEAGELFF
>TRBV25-1|TRBJ2-3|NA|NA
TGTGCCAGCAGTTTACGTGGAGATACGCAGTATTTT
CASSLRGDTQYF
>TRBV15|TRBJ2-6|NA|TRBD1
TGTGCCACCAGCAGAGCTACAGGGGATGGGGCCAACGCCCTGACTTTC
CATSRATGDGANALTF
>TRBV4-3|TRBJ1-6|NA|NA
TGCGCCAGCAGCCAAGACGCGGACAGCCACTCCTATAATTCACCCCTCCACTTT
CASSQDADSHSYNSPLHF
>TRBV6-2/TRBV6-3|TRBJ1-1|NA|NA
TGTGCCAGCAGCCCGCTGGGGGGGTTGTACACTGAAGCTTTCTTT
CASSPLGGLYTEAFF
>TRBV2|TRBJ1-2|NA|NA
TGTGCCAGCAGTGATAGTGACTATGGCTACACCTTC
CASSDSDYGYTF
>TRBV6-5|TRBJ2-2|many|TRBD1
TGTGCCAGCAGTTACGGGACAGGGACCGGGGAGCTGTTTTTT
CASSYGTGTGELFF
>TRBV7-9|TRBJ2-7|NA|TRBD2
TGTGCCAGCAGCTTAGTTGGGGGGGGAGAGAACGAGCAGTACTTC
CASSLVGGGENEQYF
>TRBV25-1|TRBJ2-7|NA|NA
TGTGCCAGCAGTGGGGTCGGGGCCGTCTACGAGCAGTACTTC
CASSGVGAVYEQYF
>TRBV7-9|TRBJ1-5|many|NA
TGTGCCAGCAGCTTAGGCAGCCATCAGCCCCAGCATTTT
CASSLGSHQPQHF
>TRBV27|TRBJ1-6|many|NA
TGTGCCAGCAGTCCCGGAAGCGAAAATTCACCCCTCCACTTT
CASSPGSENSPLHF
>TRBV7-9|TRBJ1-2|NA|NA
TGTGCCAGCAGCTTAGCGGGGGGGGTCGGAGGCTACACCTTC
CASSLAGGVGGYTF
>TRBV14|TRBJ2-7|NA|TRBD1
TGTGCCAGCAGCCTGACAGGGGGTCACGAGCAGTACTTC
CASSLTGGHEQYF
>TRBV12-3/TRBV12-4|TRBJ1-5|NA|TRBD1
TGTGCCAGCAGTTTCAGACAGGGGTATAGCAATCAGCCCCAGCATTTT
CASSFRQGYSNQPQHF
>TRBV7-8|TRBJ2-7|NA|NA
TGTGCCAGCAGCGTCGGAGTGAACTCCTACGAGCAGTACTTC
CASSVGVNSYEQYF
>TRBV11-2|TRBJ1-2|NA|NA
TGTGCCAGCACGGAGGCCGGGACACGACCCATCTATGGCTACACCTTC
CASTEAGTRPIYGYTF
>TRBV6-1|TRBJ1-2|many|NA
TGTGCCAGCTCCCGAGATGAGAACTATGGCTACACCTTC
CASSRDENYGYTF
>TRBV2|TRBJ2-1|medium-sized|NA
TGTGCCAGCAGCACCCGGGATTTGAGGAGCAATGAGCAGTTCTTC
CASSTRDLRSNEQFF
>TRBV29-1|TRBJ1-4|NA|NA
TGCAGCGTTGAGACAGCTAATGAAAAACTGTTTTTT
CSVETANEKLFF
>TRBV7-3|TRBJ2-1|many|NA
TGTGCCAGCAGCTCGGGGACTGAGTCCGCTGAGCAGTTCTTC
CASSSGTESAEQFF
>TRBV11-2|TRBJ2-7|many|TRBD2
TGTGCCAGCAGCTTTGGGACTACAAACGAGCAGTACTTC
CASSFGTTNEQYF
>TRBV7-2|TRBJ2-5|once|TRBD2
TGTGCCAGCAGCTTCAGCGGGGGGAGCGAGACCCAGTACTTC
CASSFSGGSETQYF
>TRBV7-2|TRBJ1-5|NA|NA
TGCGCCAGCAGCCAAGATCTCAATCAGCCCCAGCATTTT
CASSQDLNQPQHF
>TRBV2|TRBJ1-2|NA|NA
TGTGCCAGCACTTGGCAGGGGAGCGATGGCTACACCTTC
CASTWQGSDGYTF
>TRBV2|TRBJ1-5|NA|TRBD1
TGTGCCAGCAGGGACAGGGGGAACAGTCAGCCCCAGCATTTT
CASRDRGNSQPQHF
>TRBV20-1|TRBJ2-1|NA|TRBD2
TGCAGTGCGTCCCCGACTAGCGGGAGCGGGAATGAGCAGTTCTTC
CSASPTSGSGNEQFF
>TRBV10-2|TRBJ2-3|NA|NA
TGCGCCAGTCAGGGGTCCAGGGGTGTCGCAGATACGCAGTATTTT
CASQGSRGVADTQYF
>TRBV24-1|TRBJ1-1|NA|TRBD1
TGTGCCACCAGGGGGACAGGGTTGAACACTGAAGCTTTCTTT
CATRGTGLNTEAFF
>TRBV7-2|TRBJ2-1|NA|TRBD2
TGTGCCAGCAGCTCGAGCGGGGGGCCCTACAATGAGCAGTTCTTC
CASSSSGGPYNEQFF
>TRBV9|TRBJ2-1|many|TRBD2
TGTGCCAGCAGCCGAGGAGCGGGAGGACCAATCTACAATGAGCAGTTCTTC
CASSRGAGGPIYNEQFF
>TRBV12-3/TRBV12-4|TRBJ2-7|many|TRBD1
TGTGCCAGCCGCGGACAGGGAGACGAGCAGTACTTC
CASRGQGDEQYF
>TRBV19|TRBJ2-2|NA|TRBD2
TGTGCCAGTAGTTTAGCGGGGGGAGTCACCGGGGAGCTGTTTTTT
CASSLAGGVTGELFF
>TRBV25-1|TRBJ2-7|NA|TRBD1
TGTGCCAGCGGTTTGACAGGGAACTACGAGCAGTACTTC
CASGLTGNYEQYF
>TRBV27|TRBJ2-7|many|NA
TGTGCCAGCAGTTTAAGTTTGGGGATCCGCGAGCAGTACTTC
CASSLSLGIREQYF
>TRBV5-6|TRBJ2-7|NA|NA
TGTGCCAGCAGCTTGCAGCGTTCCCACTACGAGCAGTACTTC
CASSLQRSHYEQYF
>TRBV19|TRBJ1-1|NA|TRBD1
TGTGCCAGTAGTATCCTAGGGACAGGGCGCACTGAAGCTTTCTTT
CASSILGTGRTEAFF
>TRBV29-1|TRBJ2-7|NA|NA
TGCAGCGGGGCTATAGGGTCGTCGGAGCAGTACTTC
CSGAIGSSEQYF